This T cell receptor beta chain came from a study of OX40 agonist ivuxolimab in advanced cancers. Profiled with immunoSEQ multiplex PCR; TCRdb holds only in-frame clones, not every one. The table lists 43,000 or so clones, about 90% of them singletons. This CDR3 is 14 amino acids long. The V end was cut by 5 bases, the J end by 0 bases, with 10 bases between. Looked up from germline, CDR1 is LNHDA and CDR2 is SQIVND (reference sequence). The rearrangement joins TRBV19 to TRBJ2-5, with D perhaps TRBD1 (5 bases). Specimen: CD4+ or CD8+ T cells sorted from blood, collected in a trial of the OX40 agonist ivuxolimab. This TCR was recovered from an adult with an advanced solid tumor such as melanoma, head and neck, liver or kidney cancer. In DNA form, the CDR3 reads TGTGCCAGTAGTGTGGACATCAACCAAGAGACCCAGTACTTC. Encoded protein: CASSVDINQETQYF.